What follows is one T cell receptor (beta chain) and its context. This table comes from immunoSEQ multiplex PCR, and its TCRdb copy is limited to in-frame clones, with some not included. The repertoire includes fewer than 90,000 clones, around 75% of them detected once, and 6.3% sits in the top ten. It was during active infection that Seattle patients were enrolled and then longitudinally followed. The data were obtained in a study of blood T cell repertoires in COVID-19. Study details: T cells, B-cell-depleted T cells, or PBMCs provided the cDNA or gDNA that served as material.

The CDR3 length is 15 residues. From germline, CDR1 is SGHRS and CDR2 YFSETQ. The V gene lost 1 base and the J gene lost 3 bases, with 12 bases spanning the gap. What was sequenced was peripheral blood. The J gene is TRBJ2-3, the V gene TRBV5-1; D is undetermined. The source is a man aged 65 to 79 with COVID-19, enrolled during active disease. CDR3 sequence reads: CASSLYDWQTDTQYF. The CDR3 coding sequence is TGCGCCAGCAGCTTGTACGACTGGCAGACAGATACGCAGTATTTT.